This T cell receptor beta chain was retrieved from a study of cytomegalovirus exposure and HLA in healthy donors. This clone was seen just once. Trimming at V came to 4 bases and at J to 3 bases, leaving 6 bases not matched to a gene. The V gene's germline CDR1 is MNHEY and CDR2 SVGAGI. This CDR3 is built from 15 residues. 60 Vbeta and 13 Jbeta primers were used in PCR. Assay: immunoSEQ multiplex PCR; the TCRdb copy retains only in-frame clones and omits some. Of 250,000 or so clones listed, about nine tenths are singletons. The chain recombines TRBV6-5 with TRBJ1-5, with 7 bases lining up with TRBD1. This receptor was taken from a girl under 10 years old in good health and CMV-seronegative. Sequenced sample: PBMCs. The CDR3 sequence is CASSLAGGINQPQHF. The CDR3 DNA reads TGTGCCAGCAGTTTGGCAGGGGGTATCAATCAGCCCCAGCATTTT.